A single sample gave rise to the 31 T cell receptor beta chains below, sequenced in a study of beta chain features in type 1 diabetes. Reverse transcribing all isolated RNA meant expressed TCRB transcripts were sequenced. Produced via immunoSEQ multiplex PCR; TCRdb's table is partial and in-frame only. The sample lists some 150,000 clones; roughly 9.7% were seen once. Sample: central memory CD4+ T cells from blood. The source of these receptors is a woman in her forties in good health.

This clone was observed at least ten times. CDR3 protein: CASSLEADTEAFF. The DNA for the CDR3 is TGTGCCAGCAGCTTAGAGGCGGACACTGAAGCTTTCTTT. The chain has TRBV7-9 and TRBJ1-1; no clear D gene. Germline V CDR1 and CDR2: SEHNR, FQNEAQ (reference sequence). The CDR3 sequence is 13 residues long. Trimming took off 1 base at V and 3 bases at J, with 6 bases between the two ends.

In its sample, this clone was seen many times. The V gene is TRBV19, the J gene TRBJ2-1; TRBD1 matches 9 bases. The CDR3 has 16 amino acids. Germline-derived CDR1 and CDR2 are LNHDA and SQIVND (reference sequence). The ends lost 8 bases at V and 0 bases at J; junction bases unmatched: 8. The DNA of the CDR3 is TGTGCCAGTCGGGGACAGGGCCCGGGCTCCTACAATGAGCAGTTCTTC. It codes for CASRGQGPGSYNEQFF.

This clone has just a few counts. The rearrangement links TRBV7-6 to TRBJ2-7, with D perhaps TRBD1 (5 bases). The CDR3 sequence is 13 residues long. CDR1 and CDR2 (germline): SGHVS, FNYEAQ. Trimming removed 4 bases at V and 3 bases at J, with 10 bases between. The CDR3 region has the DNA TGTGCCAGCAGCTGGCAGGGTAGCTACGAGCAGTACTTC. Translating gives CASSWQGSYEQYF.

This clone occurred once. The rearrangement joins TRBV2 to TRBJ2-5; TRBD2 matches 9 bases. V shed 5 bases, J shed 5 bases, and the junction held 6 bases outside the gene matches. This CDR3 spans 14 amino acids. Germline CDR1 SNHLY, CDR2 FYNNEI. DNA for the CDR3: TGTGCCAGCAGTAGTGCGGGGGGGCGGGAGACCCAGTACTTC. Its protein is CASSSAGGRETQYF.

This clone was observed a handful of times. This chain connects TRBV11-2 to TRBJ2-5, with D unclear. Germline V gene data show CDR1 as SGHAT and CDR2 as FQNNGV. CDR3 size: 12 residues. Trimming left V 5 bases short and J 0 bases short, with 4 bases between. The DNA for the CDR3 is TGTGCCAGCAGCCCGTACCAAGAGACCCAGTACTTC. It specifies CASSPYQETQYF.

This clone was seen only a few times. The V and J genes are TRBV6-1 and TRBJ1-4; no clear D gene. The CDR3 consists of 14 residues. The ends were cut back, 2 bases at V and 5 bases at J, with 9 bases in the middle. Looked up from germline, CDR1 is MNHNS and CDR2 is SASEGT. DNA of the CDR3: TGTGCCAGCAGTGAACACCTCGGGAATGAAAAACTGTTTTTT. Its translation: CASSEHLGNEKLFF.

The chain uses TRBV5-1 and TRBJ2-5; D is perhaps TRBD1 (6 bases). The CDR3 is 13 amino acids. V dropped 1 base and J dropped 7 bases, with 11 bases sitting between them. CDR1 is SGHRS and CDR2 is YFSETQ in the germline V gene. The CDR3 DNA reads TGCGCCAGCAGCTTGAAAGGGGGTTGGACCCAGTACTTC. Translated, it gives CASSLKGGWTQYF.

This clone occurred a few times. The chain recombines TRBV4-2 with TRBJ2-7, with unresolved D. Trimming left V 5 bases short and J 2 bases short, with 10 bases between. Germline V gives CDR1 LGHNA, CDR2 YNFKEQ. The CDR3 contains 13 residues. The CDR3 reads CASSSVLTYEQYF. The CDR3 nucleotides read TGTGCCAGCAGCTCGGTGTTAACCTACGAGCAGTACTTC.

This clone occurred a few times. J is TRBJ1-4 and V is TRBV7-6, with a possible D match to TRBD1 (6 bases). This CDR3 has 16 residues. Germline V gives CDR1 SGHVS, CDR2 FNYEAQ. V shed 4 bases and J shed 7 bases, with 19 bases lying between them. This chain's CDR3 is CASSSQGSGVFEKLFF. CDR3 coding DNA: TGTGCCAGCAGCTCCCAGGGGTCAGGGGTGTTTGAAAAACTGTTTTTT.

This clone has just one count. This rearrangement joins TRBV6-5 to TRBJ2-5, with D uncertain. The CDR3 runs 13 residues. Germline V lookup: CDR1 MNHEY, CDR2 SVGAGI. With 2 bases removed from V and 2 bases from J, the gap between germline ends came to 6 bases. This CDR3 is CASSYTRQETQYF. The CDR3, as DNA: TGTGCCAGCAGTTACACCAGGCAAGAGACCCAGTACTTC.

This chain uses TRBV29-1 with TRBJ1-1, with D possibly matching TRBD1 (6 bases). V dropped 5 bases and J dropped 0 bases, with 10 bases sitting between them. The germline V gene encodes CDR1 SQVTM and CDR2 ANQGSEA. The CDR3 totals 13 residues. The CDR3: CSVKGGLNTEAFF. For the CDR3, the DNA is TGCAGCGTTAAGGGGGGGCTGAACACTGAAGCTTTCTTT.

This clone has just a few counts. V and J are TRBV7-2 and TRBJ2-3; 7 nucleotides agree with TRBD1. The germline CDR1 and CDR2 sequences are SGHTA and FQGNSA. There are 14 residues in the CDR3. Losses at the gene ends were 5 bases for V and 1 base for J; bases not matched to a gene: 3. CDR3 bases: TGTGCCAGCAGCCCCGGACAGGGCACAGATACGCAGTATTTT. It yields the protein CASSPGQGTDTQYF.

This chain joins TRBV4-1 and TRBJ2-1; 7 bases line up with TRBD1. The CDR3 totals 16 residues. CDR1 and CDR2 (germline): MGHRA, YSYEKL. The V gene end was trimmed by 0 bases and the J gene end by 7 bases; junction bases not matched to a gene: 9. The CDR3 is CASSQDTQGVLNEQFF. In nucleotides, the CDR3 is TGCGCCAGCAGCCAAGATACCCAGGGGGTTTTGAATGAGCAGTTCTTC.

A few counts support this clone. The chain employs TRBV2 and TRBJ2-3; no clear D. CDR1 SNHLY and CDR2 FYNNEI come from the germline V gene. This CDR3 region has 12 residues. V lost 4 bases to trimming and J lost 5 bases, with 7 bases between them. This CDR3 reads CASSGQEDTQYF. The DNA for the CDR3 is TGTGCCAGCAGTGGGCAGGAAGATACGCAGTATTTT.

The chain joins TRBV4-3 to TRBJ2-1, with 10 bases lining up with TRBD1. Germline loops: CDR1 LGHNA, CDR2 YSLEER. The CDR3 covers 15 residues. Losses at the gene ends were 0 bases for V and 8 bases for J; bases not matched to a gene: 4. Written as DNA, the CDR3 is TGCGCCAGCAGCCAAGAGGGGACAGGGGTTTATGAGCAGTTCTTC. It yields the protein CASSQEGTGVYEQFF.

The genes are TRBV1 and TRBJ2-6; the D segment call TRBD1 is taken from the table without a DNA check. TRBV1 is annotated as a pseudogene. The CDR3 is made up of 17 amino acids. In DNA, the CDR3 is TGCACCGGCCCGCGGACAGTCCTGCTCTCTGGGGCCAACGTCCTGACTTTC. Its protein product is CTGPRTVLLSGANVLTF.

This clone came up a few times. The chain couples TRBV20-1 to TRBJ1-2, with a possible D match to TRBD1 (5 bases). Germline-derived CDR1 and CDR2 are DFQATT and SNEGSKA (reference sequence). V gave up 4 bases and J gave up 6 bases, with 9 bases separating them. The CDR3 contains 11 residues. CDR3 DNA: TGCAGTGCTATCGGAGGGGATGGCTACACCTTC. Protein sequence: CSAIGGDGYTF.

The chain carries TRBV9 and TRBJ2-3; D may be TRBD1 (6 bases). This CDR3 has 15 residues. V lost 4 bases and J lost 2, with 14 bases in between. CDR1 and CDR2 (germline): SGDLS, YYNGEE. CDR3 DNA sequence: TGTGCCAGCAGCTACGCCGGGACATACACAGATACGCAGTATTTT. This codes for CASSYAGTYTDTQYF.

This clone was counted only a few times. This rearrangement joins TRBV11-2 to TRBJ2-1, with 9 bases that match TRBD1. Losses at the gene ends were 5 bases for V and 8 bases for J; bases not matched to a gene: 13. This CDR3 is built from 16 residues. The germline V gene encodes CDR1 SGHAT and CDR2 FQNNGV. CDR3 nucleotide sequence: TGTGCCAGCAGCCCGGGCCCTGACAGGGGGTGGGATGAGCAGTTCTTC. It is translated as CASSPGPDRGWDEQFF. Using reference TRBV11-2 and TRBJ2-1 for the parts outside the CDR3, the full variable domain is EAGVAQSPRYKIIEKRQSVAFWCNPISGHATLYWYQQILGQGPKLLIQFQNNGVVDDSQLPKDRFSAERLKGVDSTLKIQPAKLEDSAVYLCASSPGPDRGWDEQFFGPGTRLTVL.

The table lists this clone with a few counts. The rearrangement uses TRBV7-2 and TRBJ2-7; D call uncertain. This CDR3 has 10 residues. Trimming removed 5 bases at V and 4 bases at J, with 3 bases between. Germline CDR1 is SGHTA and CDR2 is FQGNSA. The CDR3 protein is CASSPYEQYF. As DNA, the CDR3 is TGTGCCAGCAGCCCTTACGAGCAGTACTTC.

This sequence joins TRBV5-4 and TRBJ2-1, with D tentatively TRBD2 (5 bases). This CDR3 is built from 15 residues. The ends were cut back, 4 bases at V and 5 bases at J, with 16 bases in the middle. Germline V gene sequence: CDR1 SGHNT, CDR2 YYREEE (reference sequence). Here the CDR3 DNA reads TGTGCCAGCAGCCTCCAAAGTCTCGGGGACAATGAGCAGTTCTTC. It is translated as CASSLQSLGDNEQFF.

This clone has at least ten counts. The V and J genes are TRBV15 and TRBJ1-2, with D hard to call. The V end lost 1 base, the J end lost 1 base, and 7 bases lay between the germline ends. CDR1 is LNHNV and CDR2 is YYDKDF in the germline V gene (reference sequence). The CDR3 totals 14 residues. CDR3 DNA sequence: TGTGCCACCAGCAGAGCGGGAATTAACTATGGCTACACCTTC. Translating gives CATSRAGINYGYTF.

This clone was detected many times. J is TRBJ2-3 and V is TRBV5-1; D gene uncertain. The CDR3 is 11 residues long. Trimming cost V 4 bases and J 6 bases, with 6 bases left between them. Germline CDR1 and CDR2: SGHRS and YFSETQ. CDR3 coding DNA: TGCGCCAGCAGCCTGTCGGATACGCAGTATTTT. Translating gives CASSLSDTQYF.

This clone occurred a few times. The genes are TRBV29-1 and TRBJ1-1, with 7 bases aligning to TRBD1. CDR1 is SQVTM and CDR2 is ANQGSEA in the germline V gene. The CDR3 is 15 residues long. V lost 4 bases and J lost 0; bases outside the gene matches: 8. The CDR3 loop is CSVGHLTGMNTEAFF. The CDR3 DNA reads as TGCAGCGTTGGACACTTGACAGGGATGAACACTGAAGCTTTCTTT.

The V and J genes are TRBV29-1 and TRBJ2-1; 10 nucleotides line up with TRBD1. The V gene's germline CDR1 is SQVTM and CDR2 ANQGSEA. This CDR3 contains 14 residues. With 2 bases clipped from V and 3 bases from J, the junction kept 1 base outside the gene matches. The CDR3 is CSVERDRGYNEQFF. The CDR3 nucleotides are TGCAGCGTTGAAAGGGACAGGGGCTACAATGAGCAGTTCTTC.

This clone was seen a few times. The chain has TRBV2 and TRBJ1-2, with no clear D. Germline values: CDR1 SNHLY, CDR2 FYNNEI. V was clipped by 6 bases and J by 8 bases, with 19 bases between them. The CDR3 runs to 14 residues. As DNA, the CDR3 is TGTGCCAGCAGCGGGGAGGGATCAGTTGGGGGCTACACCTTC. This translates into CASSGEGSVGGYTF.

In this sample, this clone turned up a few times. This chain connects TRBV20-1 to TRBJ2-7; TRBD2 might be the D (5 bases). CDR1 is DFQATT and CDR2 is SNEGSKA in the germline V gene (reference sequence). CDR3 length: 11 residues. V shed 6 bases and J shed 5 bases, with 11 bases lying between them. The CDR3: CSARTGNEQYF. For the CDR3, the DNA is TGCAGTGCCCGGACGGGGAACGAGCAGTACTTC.

The chain has TRBV5-1 and TRBJ2-2, with 7 bases that match TRBD1. The germline gives CDR1 SGHRS, CDR2 YFSETQ. With 9 bases clipped from V and 0 bases from J, the junction kept 11 bases outside the gene matches. The CDR3 is made up of 16 amino acids. CDR3 residues: CANSGDRVPNTGELFF. The CDR3 DNA sequence: TGCGCCAATTCAGGCGACAGGGTCCCGAACACCGGGGAGCTGTTTTTT.

This rearrangement joins TRBV6-5 to TRBJ2-7; 11 bases fit TRBD2. In germline, CDR1 is MNHEY, CDR2 SVGAGI. The CDR3 spans 14 residues. J gave up 6 bases and V 7 bases, and 8 bases lay outside the gene matches. CDR3 in amino acids: CASINSGGAAEQYF. The CDR3 DNA follows: TGTGCCAGCATCAATAGCGGGGGGGCCGCCGAGCAGTACTTC.

This chain joins TRBV10-3 and TRBJ2-1, with 12 bases that match TRBD2. The germline gives CDR1 ENHRY, CDR2 SYGVKD. Germline trimming cut 4 bases from V and 5 bases from J; bases unmatched to any gene: 0. The CDR3 extends over 14 amino acids. This CDR3 is CAISGLAGDNEQFF. DNA for the CDR3: TGTGCCATCAGTGGACTAGCGGGGGACAATGAGCAGTTCTTC.

The chain recombines TRBV28 with TRBJ2-3; D might be TRBD1 (5 bases). The length of the CDR3 is 16 residues. V lost 2 bases and J 5 bases, leaving 17 bases between the germline ends. Germline V gives CDR1 MDHEN, CDR2 SYDVKM. DNA of the CDR3: TGTGCCAGCAGTTTAATAAGGGGCGTTGAGGAAGATACGCAGTATTTT. Amino acids: CASSLIRGVEEDTQYF.